The clone carrying this T cell receptor beta chain showed up just once. The junction had 7 bases not matched to a gene; V was cut back by 3 bases and J by 5 bases. CDR3 size: 14 residues. Germline values: CDR1 SGHNT, CDR2 YYREEE (reference sequence). The entry originates in a study of shared T cell receptors in the human thymus. Sequenced by immunoSEQ multiplex PCR; TCRdb stores in-frame clones only, minus some. The table records around 65,000 clones, about 96% of them present only once. Material for sequencing was thymocytes. The origin of this receptor is a human donor. V usage is TRBV5-4 and J usage is TRBJ1-1; 7 bases agree with TRBD1. CDR3 in amino acids: CASSCETGRTEAFF. CDR3 nucleotides: TGTGCCAGCAGCTGCGAGACAGGGAGGACTGAAGCTTTCTTT.